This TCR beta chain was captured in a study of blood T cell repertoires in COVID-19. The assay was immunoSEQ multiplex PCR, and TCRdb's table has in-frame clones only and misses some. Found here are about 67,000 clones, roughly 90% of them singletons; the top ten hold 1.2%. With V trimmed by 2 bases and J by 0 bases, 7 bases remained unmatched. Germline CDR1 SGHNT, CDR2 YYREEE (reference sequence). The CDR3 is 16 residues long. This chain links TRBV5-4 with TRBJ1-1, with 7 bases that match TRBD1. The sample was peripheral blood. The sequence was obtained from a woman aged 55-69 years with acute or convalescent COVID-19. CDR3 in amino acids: CASSFPGTAMNTEAFF. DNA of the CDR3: TGTGCCAGCAGCTTTCCCGGGACAGCCATGAACACTGAAGCTTTCTTT.